This TCR delta chain was identified in a study of delta chains in infants with herpesvirus infections. Study-level background: A public fetal Vdelta1/Vgamma8 clonotype was sought in postnatally CMV-infected infants.

This clone is medium-sized (0.01 to 0.1%) by share. PBMC RNA was reverse transcribed using gamma-chain- and delta-chain-specific primers. TCRdb repeated clone calling on the RT-PCR reads with CATT. The data show about 1,500 delta-chain clones, 25% to 30% seen once. The CDR3 contains 18 residues. The V gene's germline CDR1 is GEAIGNYY and CDR2 EKD. V shed 3 bases, J shed 0 bases, and the junction held 7 bases outside the gene matches. This rearrangement joins TRDV2 to TRDJ3, with TRDD3 identical over 7 bases. Material: peripheral blood, obtained at time point 1 of longitudinal follow-up. This receptor was taken from a human donor who was a Ugandan infant, either HIV-exposed or HIV-unexposed (not recorded which). The CDR3, as DNA: TGTGCCTGTGACTTTACTGGGGAAAGCTCCTGGGACACCCGACAGATGTTTTTC. Translating it yields CACDFTGESSWDTRQMFF.